Listed below are T cell receptor beta chains from one sample, sequenced in a study of CD8 T cells in Susac syndrome. TCRdb used MiXCR to reprocess the immunoSEQ multiplex PCR reads, holding one entry per CDR3 protein. The data hold about 130,000 distinct CDR3 sequences, with roughly 96% observed a single time. The sample consisted of CD4+ T cells from PBMCs. Receptor source: a human donor in good health. CDR3s include the opening cysteine and the closing phenylalanine or tryptophan. A D gene is named only where the DNA matches it firmly. The size entry is marked missing in some rows and otherwise reads once, few, many or a size class.

D gene	V gene	J gene	clone size	CDR3 protein	CDR3 DNA
.	TRBV28	TRBJ1-5	.	CASSLNGLPEGQPQHF	TGTGCCAGCAGTTTAAATGGGCTCCCGGAGGGTCAGCCCCAGCATTTT
TRBD2	TRBV27	TRBJ2-1	.	CASSGLGTSANEQFF	TGTGCCAGCAGTGGCCTTGGGACTAGCGCTAATGAGCAGTTCTTC
TRBD1	TRBV24-1	TRBJ2-1	.	CATSDSKDRGRNEQFF	TGTGCCACCAGTGATTCCAAGGACAGGGGGCGTAATGAGCAGTTCTTC
.	TRBV4-2	TRBJ2-7	.	CASSHAGGGKAYEQYF	TGTGCCAGCAGCCATGCGGGCGGCGGGAAGGCGTACGAGCAGTACTTC
.	TRBV5-1	TRBJ2-5	.	CASSRQSQETQYF	TGCGCCAGCTCCCGACAGTCCCAAGAGACCCAGTACTTC
TRBD1	TRBV5-1	TRBJ2-1	.	CASSLAPTDRYNEQFF	TGCGCCAGCAGCTTGGCGCCTACGGACAGGTACAATGAGCAGTTCTTC
.	TRBV25-1	TRBJ1-3	.	CASSERRNTTYF	TGTGCCAGCAGTGAACGCAGAAACACCACATATTTT
.	TRBV19	TRBJ1-5	.	CASATGFGNQPQHF	TGTGCCAGTGCTACAGGGTTTGGGAATCAGCCCCAGCATTTT
TRBD2	TRBV5-1	TRBJ2-5	.	CASSFAGGQETQYF	TGCGCCAGCAGCTTCGCGGGAGGCCAAGAGACCCAGTACTTC
.	TRBV15	TRBJ2-6	.	CATSRDHLGVSGANVLTF	TGTGCCACCAGCAGAGATCACCTTGGCGTCTCTGGGGCCAACGTCCTGACTTTC
TRBD1	TRBV12-3/TRBV12-4	TRBJ2-7	.	CASSSPTGAQYF	TGTGCCAGCAGTTCGCCGACAGGGGCGCAGTACTTC
.	TRBV3-1	TRBJ1-2	.	CASSEVPNYGYTF	TGTGCCAGCAGCGAGGTCCCAAACTATGGCTACACCTTC
.	TRBV29-1	TRBJ1-1	.	CSGGGTWGEAFF	TGCAGCGGGGGGGGCACCTGGGGTGAAGCTTTCTTT
.	TRBV7-9	TRBJ2-1	.	CASSPPREYNEQFF	TGTGCCAGCAGCCCCCCGCGCGAGTACAATGAGCAGTTCTTC
.	TRBV19	TRBJ1-2	.	CASSRGPILGYTF	TGTGCCAGTAGCCGGGGTCCGATCCTTGGCTACACCTTC
TRBD1	TRBV29-1	TRBJ2-3	.	CSAEQGATDTQYF	TGCAGCGCCGAACAGGGGGCAACAGATACGCAGTATTTT
.	TRBV9	TRBJ2-2	.	CASSPRVPGGELFF	TGTGCCAGCAGTCCCAGGGTCCCGGGCGGGGAGCTGTTTTTT
.	TRBV28	TRBJ1-5	.	CASSLSFSVYQHF	TGTGCCAGCAGTTTGAGTTTTTCGGTCTACCAGCATTTT
TRBD1	TRBV3-1	TRBJ1-1	.	CASSQGGQAEAFF	TGTGCCAGCAGCCAAGGGGGACAGGCTGAAGCTTTCTTT
TRBD1	TRBV29-1	TRBJ2-5	.	CSVGPGGVGGETQYF	TGCAGCGTTGGACCAGGGGGCGTAGGGGGCGAGACCCAGTACTTC
.	TRBV28	TRBJ1-5	.	CASRPRDRFSNQPQHF	TGTGCCAGCAGACCCCGAGACAGGTTTAGCAATCAGCCCCAGCATTTT
.	TRBV18	TRBJ2-5	.	CASSPPSRGETQYF	TGTGCCAGCTCACCACCCTCACGGGGGGAGACCCAGTACTTC
.	TRBV28	TRBJ2-2	.	CASSLGVGELFF	TGTGCCAGCAGTTTAGGCGTCGGGGAGCTGTTTTTT
TRBD1	TRBV2	TRBJ2-7	.	CASSEQGVGFEQYF	TGTGCCAGCAGTGAACAGGGGGTCGGGTTCGAGCAGTACTTC
.	TRBV7-2	TRBJ2-3	.	CASSAGVGARTDTQYF	TGTGCCAGCAGCGCAGGGGTGGGGGCCCGCACAGATACGCAGTATTTT
TRBD1	TRBV30	TRBJ1-1	.	CAWSIPPGQGPLGTEAFF	TGTGCCTGGAGTATCCCCCCGGGACAGGGGCCCCTCGGGACTGAAGCTTTCTTT
.	TRBV29-1	TRBJ2-3	.	CSVVGVGTDTQYF	TGCAGCGTGGTGGGTGTGGGGACAGATACGCAGTATTTT
TRBD2	TRBV19	TRBJ2-5	.	CASSPGLLETQYF	TGTGCCAGCTCTCCGGGACTACTGGAGACCCAGTACTTC
TRBD2	TRBV5-1	TRBJ2-5	.	CASSFGIAGGLETQYF	TGCGCCAGCAGCTTCGGAATAGCGGGAGGGTTAGAGACCCAGTACTTC
TRBD1	TRBV19	TRBJ1-3	.	CASSIAWDSSGNTIYF	TGTGCCAGTAGTATCGCCTGGGACAGTAGCGGAAACACCATATATTTT
.	TRBV28	TRBJ1-4	.	CATEGTPEKLFF	TGTGCCACCGAAGGGACACCCGAAAAACTGTTTTTT
.	TRBV6-5	TRBJ2-7	once	CASSYYAFKGTYEQYF	TGTGCCAGCAGTTACTATGCTTTTAAGGGAACCTACGAGCAGTACTTC
.	TRBV28	TRBJ2-5	.	CASKSPVVQETQYF	TGTGCCAGCAAGTCTCCCGTGGTACAAGAGACCCAGTACTTC
.	TRBV15	TRBJ1-2	.	CATSAGVWGYTF	TGTGCCACCAGTGCGGGGGTCTGGGGCTACACCTTC
.	TRBV5-1	TRBJ2-5	once	CASSAGTVQETQYF	TGCGCCAGCAGCGCCGGGACCGTTCAAGAGACCCAGTACTTC
.	TRBV3-1	TRBJ1-2	.	CASSQAGGGYTF	TGTGCCAGCAGCCAAGCGGGTGGGGGCTACACCTTC
TRBD1	TRBV6-5	TRBJ1-1	.	CASSPPGQGARTFF	TGTGCCAGCAGTCCTCCGGGACAGGGGGCTAGAACTTTCTTT
.	TRBV7-9	TRBJ2-5	.	CASSLIDSSEETQYF	TGTGCCAGCAGCTTAATCGACTCCTCAGAAGAGACCCAGTACTTC
.	TRBV5-1	TRBJ2-5	.	CASSLAPGAQETQYF	TGCGCCAGCAGCTTGGCTCCCGGGGCCCAAGAGACCCAGTACTTC
.	TRBV10-2	TRBJ1-2	once	CASRPVGGNYGYTF	TGCGCCAGCAGACCCGTGGGAGGAAACTATGGCTACACCTTC
TRBD2	TRBV5-1	TRBJ2-7	.	CASSSGGTLDYEQYF	TGCGCCAGCAGCTCGGGGGGGACCCTAGACTACGAGCAGTACTTC
.	TRBV20-1	TRBJ2-6	.	CSADTSSGANVLTF	TGCAGTGCTGACACAAGCTCTGGGGCCAACGTCCTGACTTTC